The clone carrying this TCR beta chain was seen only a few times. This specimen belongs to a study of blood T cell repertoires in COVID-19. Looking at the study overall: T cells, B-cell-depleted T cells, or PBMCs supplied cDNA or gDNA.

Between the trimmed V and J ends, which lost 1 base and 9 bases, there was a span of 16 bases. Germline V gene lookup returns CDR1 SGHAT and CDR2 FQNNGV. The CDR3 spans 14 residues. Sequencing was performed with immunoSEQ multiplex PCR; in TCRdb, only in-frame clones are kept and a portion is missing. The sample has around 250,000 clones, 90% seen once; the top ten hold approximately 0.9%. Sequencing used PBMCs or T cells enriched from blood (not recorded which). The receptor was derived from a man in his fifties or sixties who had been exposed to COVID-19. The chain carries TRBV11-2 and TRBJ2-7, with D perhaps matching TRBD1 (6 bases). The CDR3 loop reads CASSLGTALRTQYF. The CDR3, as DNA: TGTGCCAGCAGCTTAGGGACAGCTTTGAGGACGCAGTACTTC.